This T cell receptor beta chain stems from a study of blood T cell repertoires in COVID-19. Study at large: Sites across the United States, Italy and Spain contributed samples from acute and convalescent COVID-19. From T cells, B-cell-depleted T cells, or PBMCs came the material, which was cDNA or gDNA.

Germline lookup yields CDR1 MNHEY and CDR2 SMNVEV (reference sequence). V lost 4 bases, J lost 3 bases, and 19 bases lay in between. This CDR3 is 16 amino acids long. The authors' processing: Researchers report that nucleated cell counts were estimated from reference gene primer amplification. The repertoire was sequenced with immunoSEQ multiplex PCR; TCRdb's copy has only in-frame clones and lacks some. V and J calls and clone size follow that table, whereas D and trimming were derived from the DNA. The data contain 200,000 to 250,000 clones, roughly four fifths of them singletons. This clonotype was obtained from a woman under 30 with acute or convalescent COVID-19. Sequencing input: peripheral blood. The V and J genes are TRBV27 and TRBJ2-7, with no clear D. CDR3 sequence (DNA): TGTGCCAGCAGTTCCTATCCGACTCAAAGAGGCTACGAGCAGTACTTC. This translates into CASSSYPTQRGYEQYF.